This TCR beta chain derives from a study of shared clonotypes between healthy human individuals. Points from the study as a whole: Represented genetic and exposure-history diversity was restricted by having few donors.

TCRdb keeps only in-frame clones here, not all; method: immunoSEQ multiplex PCR. The table includes 2 million to 2.5 million clones, approximately 96% detected once. The CDR3 is 14 amino acids. Per the germline V gene, CDR1 is ENHRY and CDR2 is SYGVKD. V was cut by 9 bases and J by 4 bases, with 15 bases left in between. With respect to this clone: Its matching antigen is unknown.

The rearrangement links TRBV10-3 to TRBJ2-2, with D possibly called TRBD1 or TRBD2 (5 bases each). What was sequenced was naive CD4+ T cells sorted from blood. The subset denotes: CD45RA+ positively selected. The origin of this receptor is a young man in good health. DNA for the CDR3: TGTGCCATGGGGGACGGGGAACGCACCGGGGAGCTGTTTTTT. It codes for CAMGDGERTGELFF.